This entry lists 19 T cell receptor beta chains sequenced from one sample in a study of T cell repertoires and HLA-DP antigens. This table comes from immunoSEQ multiplex PCR, and its TCRdb copy is limited to in-frame clones, with some not included. The profile covers some 110,000 clones, with 90% to 95% appearing a single time and roughly 0.3% taken by the ten largest. No cognate antigen is known for these TCRs. Sample: CD4+ T cells from PBMCs. These receptors were obtained from a young woman in good health and CMV-seronegative.

This rearrangement joins TRBV10-2 to TRBJ1-5; unclear D gene. The V gene lost 3 bases and the J gene lost 0 bases, with 9 bases spanning the gap. CDR1 and CDR2 from the germline V gene are WSHSY and SAAADI. The CDR3 totals 15 residues. The CDR3 DNA follows: TGCGCCAGCAGTGAAGCCAGTTTTAGCAATCAGCCCCAGCATTTT. It encodes CASSEASFSNQPQHF.

The V gene is TRBV28, the J gene TRBJ2-7; a possible D gene is TRBD2 (6 bases). V lost 6 bases and J 1 base, leaving 16 bases between the germline ends. The CDR3 loop spans 15 amino acids. Germline CDR1 reads MDHEN; CDR2 reads SYDVKM. This CDR3 is CASRPPGLSSYEQYF. The CDR3 bases are TGTGCCAGCAGACCTCCGGGACTGTCATCCTACGAGCAGTACTTC.

This clone was observed a handful of times. J is TRBJ1-4 and V is TRBV25-1; 9 bases are shared with TRBD1. The junction had 3 bases not matched to a gene; V was cut back by 1 base and J by 3 bases. The CDR3 loop spans 16 amino acids. The germline V gene has CDR1 MGHDK and CDR2 SYGVNS. For the CDR3, the DNA is TGTGCCAGCAGTGAATCCTGGACAGGGGCTAATGAAAAACTGTTTTTT. Translating it yields CASSESWTGANEKLFF.

The rearrangement uses TRBV25-1 and TRBJ2-1; D is possibly TRBD1 or TRBD2 (5 bases each). Germline V lookup: CDR1 MGHDK, CDR2 SYGVNS. This CDR3 is built from 17 residues. Trimming took 5 bases from V and 5 from J, leaving 22 bases between them. CDR3 sequence reads: CASSPRTAHGANNEQFF. The CDR3 DNA is TGTGCCAGCAGTCCACGGACGGCCCACGGGGCCAACAATGAGCAGTTCTTC.

The V gene is TRBV29-1, the J gene TRBJ2-5; TRBD2 matches 11 bases. Unmatched junction bases numbered 4, after V lost 6 bases and J lost 1 base. Germline V gives CDR1 SQVTM, CDR2 ANQGSEA. The CDR3 has 14 amino acids. In DNA, the CDR3 is TGCAGCGTGACGACTAGCGGGACCCAAGAGACCCAGTACTTC. Translation gives CSVTTSGTQETQYF.

The V call is TRBV15, the J call TRBJ1-4, with TRBD1 as a possible D gene (5 bases). The CDR3 spans 16 residues. Germline loops: CDR1 LNHNV, CDR2 YYDKDF (reference sequence). V lost 0 bases and J lost 6, with 14 bases in between. Here the CDR3 DNA reads TGTGCCACCAGCAGAGATATGGAGGGGATCCATGAAAAACTGTTTTTT. This gives the protein CATSRDMEGIHEKLFF.

In DNA form, the CDR3 reads TGTGCCAGCTCACTAGGACAAAAGAACACTGAAGCTTTCTTT. Translating gives CASSLGQKNTEAFF. V gene TRBV18 combines with J gene TRBJ1-1; D possibly corresponds to TRBD1 (5 bases). From germline, CDR1 is KGHSH and CDR2 LQKENI. Trimming took 4 bases from V and 1 from J, leaving 10 bases between them. The CDR3 length is 14 residues.

V and J are TRBV7-9 and TRBJ2-6; the match to TRBD1 covers 10 bases. The CDR3 has 18 amino acids. V shed 4 bases and J 0 bases; nucleotides not matched to a gene: 6. CDR1 and CDR2 (germline): SEHNR, FQNEAQ (reference sequence). In nucleotides, the CDR3 is TGTGCCAGCAGCTGGGACAGGGGACCCTCCTCTGGGGCCAACGTCCTGACTTTC. It translates to CASSWDRGPSSGANVLTF.

The chain uses TRBV28 and TRBJ2-7; D is perhaps TRBD1 or TRBD2 (5 bases each). This CDR3 has 13 residues. The V end was cut by 5 bases, the J end by 5 bases, with 13 bases between. CDR1 and CDR2 (germline): MDHEN, SYDVKM. The CDR3 is CASSPGPNHEQYF. The CDR3 DNA reads as TGTGCCAGCAGTCCGGGACCCAACCACGAGCAGTACTTC.

The chain recombines TRBV7-2 with TRBJ2-2; no clear D gene. The germline CDR1 and CDR2 sequences are SGHTA and FQGNSA. The V end lost 6 bases, the J end lost 6 bases, and 17 bases lay between the germline ends. The CDR3 covers 15 residues. The CDR3 here is CASSRVVTSPGELFF. DNA of the CDR3: TGTGCCAGCAGTCGAGTGGTGACTTCACCCGGGGAGCTGTTTTTT.

In its sample, this clone was seen a few times. The V call is TRBV6-4, the J call TRBJ1-5, with TRBD1 identical over 7 bases. The CDR3 has 21 amino acids. Germline V gene lookup returns CDR1 MRHNA and CDR2 SNTAGT. V trimming: 6 bases; J trimming: 2 bases; junction bases outside the gene matches: 25. CDR3 region: CASRDQRGRGNVRVGNQPQHF. CDR3 sequence (DNA): TGTGCCAGCAGGGACCAAAGGGGCAGGGGGAACGTGAGAGTTGGCAATCAGCCCCAGCATTTT.

J is TRBJ2-7 and V is TRBV6-5, with D tentatively TRBD1 (6 bases). Trimming took 7 bases from V and 5 from J, leaving 12 bases between them. The CDR3 contains 12 residues. The V gene's germline CDR1 is MNHEY and CDR2 SVGAGI. This CDR3 is CASTYQGHEQYF. In DNA form, the CDR3 reads TGTGCCAGCACCTATCAGGGGCACGAGCAGTACTTC.

The rearrangement joins TRBV19 to TRBJ2-5; 8 nucleotides agree with TRBD1. CDR1 and CDR2 (germline): LNHDA, SQIVND (reference sequence). This CDR3 spans 14 amino acids. Unmatched junction bases numbered 5, after V lost 3 bases and J lost 5 bases. The CDR3 loop is CASSMDRERETQYF. The CDR3, as DNA: TGTGCCAGTAGTATGGACAGGGAGAGGGAGACCCAGTACTTC. Using reference TRBV19 and TRBJ2-5 for the parts outside the CDR3, the full variable domain is DGGITQSPKYLFRKEGQNVTLSCEQNLNHDAMYWYRQDPGQGLRLIYYSQIVNDFQKGDIAEGYSVSREKKESFPLTVTSAQKNPTAFYLCASSMDRERETQYFGPGTRLLVL.

This clone was detected once. This sequence joins TRBV7-9 and TRBJ1-2; a weak D match, TRBD1 (5 bases). Germline CDR1 reads SEHNR; CDR2 reads FQNEAQ (reference sequence). This CDR3 has 15 amino acids. V shed 0 bases and J shed 4 bases, with 12 bases lying between them. CDR3 sequence: CASSLAGTGLYGYTF. CDR3 bases: TGTGCCAGCAGCTTAGCGGGGACGGGCCTCTATGGCTACACCTTC.

The V call is TRBV28, the J call TRBJ2-3; D is perhaps TRBD2 (7 bases). Germline V gene data show CDR1 as MDHEN and CDR2 as SYDVKM. V lost 2 bases, J lost 2 bases, and 11 bases lay in between. The CDR3 sequence is 15 residues long. CDR3 nucleotide sequence: TGTGCCAGCAGTTTAGGGGGGGCTAACACAGATACGCAGTATTTT. Protein sequence: CASSLGGANTDTQYF.

The chain carries TRBV12-5 and TRBJ2-7, with D tentatively TRBD1 (7 bases). The CDR3 sequence is 18 residues long. CDR1 is LGHNT and CDR2 is FRNRAP in the germline V gene. The V gene lost 0 bases and the J gene lost 1 base, with 19 bases spanning the gap. The CDR3 nucleotides read TGTGCTAGTGGTTTGGTCCAGACCCGCGCGGGACAGTCCTACGAGCAGTACGTC. Translating gives CASGLVQTRAGQSYEQYV.

The chain is built from TRBV6-5 and TRBJ1-1, with 11 bases matching TRBD1. The CDR3 runs 15 residues. J was trimmed by 5 bases and V by 4 bases; bases with no gene match: 6. Germline values: CDR1 MNHEY, CDR2 SVGAGI. CDR3 bases: TGTGCCAGCAGTTCCCGGACAGGGGGCCTAACTGAAGCTTTCTTT. It yields the protein CASSSRTGGLTEAFF.

The V call is TRBV18, the J call TRBJ1-5; unclear D gene. The V and J ends lost 3 bases and 3 bases respectively, with 6 bases between them. This CDR3 is built from 13 residues. Germline V gene lookup returns CDR1 KGHSH and CDR2 LQKENI. This chain's CDR3 is CASSPGPNQPQHF. The CDR3 nucleotides read TGTGCCAGCTCACCGGGCCCCAATCAGCCCCAGCATTTT.

The V and J genes are TRBV11-3 and TRBJ2-3, with 16 bases lining up with TRBD2. The germline V gene has CDR1 SGHNT and CDR2 YENEEA. The CDR3 totals 19 residues. V was pared by 5 bases and J by 1 base, with 9 bases of the junction left unmatched. CDR3 bases: TGTGCCAGCAGCAAACCGGGACTAGCGGGGGGGCCAGGCACAGATACGCAGTATTTT. Its protein is CASSKPGLAGGPGTDTQYF.